The rows below give T cell receptor beta chains drawn from one sample of a study of vaccination and CD4 T cells after COVID-19. TCRdb ran MiXCR on the PCR reads and lists one entry per CDR3 protein. The sample has approximately 21,000 distinct CDR3 sequences; about 50% are singletons. These TCRs' antigens remain unknown. The sequenced sample was CD4+ T cells from blood, cultured in vitro. The origin of the receptors is a human donor who had recovered from COVID-19. Each CDR3 is given with its conserved first and last residue. The D gene is left open where the match is weak. Clone size is shown for a subset of rows, as once, few, many or a class of expanded clone.

clone size	V gene	D gene	J gene	CDR3 DNA	CDR3 protein
NA	TRBV12-3/TRBV12-4	NA	TRBJ1-1	TGTGCCAGCAGTTTAACCCCACCGAACACTGAAGCTTTCTTT	CASSLTPPNTEAFF
NA	TRBV1	NA	TRBJ2-7	TGCACCAGCAGCCAAGAAGATAGGGGCCACGAGCAGTACTTC	CTSSQEDRGHEQYF
few	TRBV20-1	TRBD1	TRBJ1-5	TGCAGTGTTCAATACAGGGGGTGGGAATATATAGCACAGCAGCCCCAGCATTTT	CSVQYRGWEYIAQQPQHF
once	TRBV20-1	TRBD1	TRBJ1-1	TGCAGTGCTAGAGAGCCCCCAGGGGGCTGGGGCACTGAAGCTTTCTTT	CSAREPPGGWGTEAFF
NA	TRBV12-3/TRBV12-4	NA	TRBJ2-7	TGTGCCAGCAGCTTGGACTTATTCTCCTACGAGCAGTACTTC	CASSLDLFSYEQYF
NA	TRBV24-1	NA	TRBJ2-5	TGTGCCACCAGTTTAGGGGTAGGAGAGACCCAGTACTTC	CATSLGVGETQYF
NA	TRBV19	TRBD1	TRBJ1-6	TGTGCCAGTAGTACAACGACAGGGACCGGGAGTTCACCCCTCCACTTT	CASSTTTGTGSSPLHF
NA	TRBV28	NA	TRBJ2-4	TGTGCCAGTAGTGGGGTGGGGTCCAAAAACATTCAGTACTTC	CASSGVGSKNIQYF
once	TRBV20-1	NA	TRBJ1-4	TGCAGTGCTCGCCCGGGACACGGGGACGAAAAACTGTTTTTT	CSARPGHGDEKLFF
NA	TRBV24-1	TRBD2	TRBJ2-1	TGTGCCACCAGTGACCGTTGGACTAGCGGGAGCCTCTCCTACAATGAGCAGTTCTTC	CATSDRWTSGSLSYNEQFF
NA	TRBV27	TRBD2	TRBJ2-4	TGTGCCAGCAGTTTAGCGGGAGGGTCGGCCAAAAACATTCAGTACTTC	CASSLAGGSAKNIQYF
NA	TRBV7-2	NA	TRBJ2-4	TGTGCCAGCAGCTTAGCAGGGGCAGGAAACATTCAGTACTTC	CASSLAGAGNIQYF
few	TRBV6-1	NA	TRBJ1-2	TGTGCCAGCCGTCCGCTTCGCCGATCCTCTAACTATGGCTACACCTTC	CASRPLRRSSNYGYTF
NA	TRBV28	TRBD1	TRBJ1-2	TGTGCCAGCAGCTCCGAAGGGACAGGGAGGATCTATGGCTACACCTTC	CASSSEGTGRIYGYTF
few	TRBV7-8	TRBD1	TRBJ2-7	TGTGCCAGCAGCCCAGGACAGGGTTACGAGCAGTACTTC	CASSPGQGYEQYF
NA	TRBV6-1	TRBD1	TRBJ1-1	TGTGCCAGCACTAGACAGGGTAGTAGTGCGGCATCGATGAACACTGAAGCTTTCTTT	CASTRQGSSAASMNTEAFF
NA	TRBV19	NA	TRBJ1-4	TGTGCCAGTAGTTCGGGGGATACTAATGAAAAACTGTTTTTT	CASSSGDTNEKLFF
NA	TRBV7-3	NA	TRBJ2-5	TGTGCCAGCAGCTTAAGTCCCCGGGAGACCCAGTACTTC	CASSLSPRETQYF